This TCR beta chain was sequenced during a study of blood T cell repertoires in COVID-19. In the study overall: From the United States, Italy and Spain came samples of acute and convalescent COVID-19.

CDR1 is ENHRY and CDR2 is SYGVKD in the germline V gene. CDR3 length equals 16 residues. Trimming pared 4 bases from V and 0 bases from J, leaving 13 bases between. Using immunoSEQ multiplex PCR, the repertoire was profiled, and TCRdb retains in-frame clones only, with some absent. The sample lists roughly 70,000 clones, around 89% occurring once. This receptor was taken from a woman aged 65 to 85 with acute or convalescent COVID-19. V is TRBV10-3 and J is TRBJ2-1; D gene ambiguous. The source material was peripheral blood. Here the CDR3 reads CAISGSVTSSYNEQFF. The CDR3 DNA follows: TGTGCCATCAGTGGAAGCGTTACGAGCTCCTACAATGAGCAGTTCTTC.